This record concerns one T cell receptor (beta chain) sequence. The germline V gene has CDR1 KGHDR and CDR2 SFDVKD. V gave up 0 bases and J gave up 5 bases, with 6 bases separating them. The CDR3 sequence is 13 residues long. These data belong to a study of T cells in Graves' hyperthyroidism and ophthalmopathy. It was RNA transcripts that yielded the amplified TCR beta CDR3 regions. The TCR CDR3 was amplified in a first-round RT-PCR using the HTBI primer set. TCRdb re-derived calls from the multiplex PCR reads in MiXCR, one entry per CDR3 protein. The sample carries 490,000 or so distinct CDR3 sequences, 35% to 50% recorded once. Based on clinical symptoms, serum thyroxine and TRAb, thyroid ultrasound and orbital computed tomography, diagnoses were reached.

The chain combines TRBV24-1 with TRBJ1-1, with no clear D. The sequenced sample was peripheral blood or thyroid tissue (not recorded which). The TCR was taken from an adult woman with Graves' disease, either hyperthyroidism or ophthalmopathy (not recorded which). The CDR3 region is CATSDLSGTEAFF. DNA for the CDR3: TGTGCCACCAGTGATTTGTCGGGGACTGAAGCTTTCTTT.